This TCR beta chain appears in the sequencing data of a study of blood T cell repertoires in COVID-19. Study context: Sources were T cells, B-cell-depleted T cells, or PBMCs; the material itself was cDNA or gDNA.

The sample holds one count of this clone. CDR1 is MRHNA, CDR2 SNTAGT, per germline. Germline trimming cut 2 bases from V and 6 bases from J; bases unmatched to any gene: 2. This CDR3 has 13 residues. TCRdb's table, derived via immunoSEQ multiplex PCR, lists solely in-frame clones and lacks some. The table has nearly 400,000 clones, just under 90% seen once. Individuals drawn from some 25 US areas were about 18 to 95 years old. Recovered participants had two consecutive negative NP/OP PCR tests, healthcare professional clearance, or symptom resolution. What was sequenced was PBMCs or T cells enriched from blood (not recorded which). V usage is TRBV6-4 and J usage is TRBJ2-3; 7 bases line up with TRBD2. This sequence originates from a woman in her 30s who had recovered from COVID-19. The CDR3 coding sequence is TGTGCCAGCAGTGACCCGACTAGCGATACGCAGTATTTT. This gives the protein CASSDPTSDTQYF.